This is a list of T cell receptor beta chains from one sample in a study of shared clonotypes between healthy human individuals. Sequencing used immunoSEQ multiplex PCR; TCRdb keeps in-frame clones, though not all of them. The table includes 2 million to 2.5 million clones, around 96% detected once. Sequenced sample: naive CD8+ T cells sorted from blood. These receptors all come from a man aged 18 to 30 in good health. The CDR3 runs from the conserved cysteine through the conserved F or W.

j_gene | v_gene | CDR3aa
TRBJ2-7 | TRBV2 | CASSDGSPPGYEQYF
TRBJ2-1 | TRBV10-1 | CASSEGLNEQFF
TRBJ1-1 | TRBV7-9 | CASKEADHYEAFF
TRBJ1-5 | TRBV19 | CASSIYSGGNQPQHF
TRBJ1-3 | TRBV4-1 | CASSQDMGPGNTIYF
TRBJ2-1 | TRBV5-1 | CASMWREGHNEQFF
TRBJ2-5 | TRBV6-5 | CASSYGAAETQYF
TRBJ2-7 | TRBV2 | CASSQGVEQYF
TRBJ1-1 | TRBV6-6 | CASRGQVNTEAFF
TRBJ2-7 | TRBV7-9 | CASSNQGRGNYEQYF